The T cell receptor beta chain described here comes from a study of human versus mouse CDR3 diversity and MHC coevolution. About the research overall: Reportedly, immunoSEQ detects one in 200,000 T cells with minimized PCR bias. The study's findings and limits: Among all groups, most of the three human donors showed least clonal inequality. iCHAO1 estimated the human TCR beta repertoire at 1.5 million to 2 million clonotypes. Human CDR3s averaged more deletions and insertions than mouse CDR3s.

Trimming removed 6 bases at V and 9 bases at J, with 15 bases between. The CDR3 runs 13 residues. Looked up from germline, CDR1 is SGHAT and CDR2 is FQNNGV. Regarding this clone: Its antigen is currently unknown.

TCRdb keeps only in-frame clones here, not all; method: immunoSEQ multiplex PCR. Of 86,000 or so clones listed, just under 95% were seen once; the top ten hold around 1.5%. The clonotype was recovered from a person aged 30-69 years in good health. V is TRBV11-2 and J is TRBJ2-1, with a possible D match to TRBD2 (6 bases). The sample taken for sequencing was naive CD4+ T cells from blood. Documented subset: CD45RO-negative CD62L-positive naive CD4 T cells. For the CDR3, the DNA is TGTGCCAGCAGGGCCCTGGCGGGACGTGAGCAGTTCTTC. It specifies CASRALAGREQFF.